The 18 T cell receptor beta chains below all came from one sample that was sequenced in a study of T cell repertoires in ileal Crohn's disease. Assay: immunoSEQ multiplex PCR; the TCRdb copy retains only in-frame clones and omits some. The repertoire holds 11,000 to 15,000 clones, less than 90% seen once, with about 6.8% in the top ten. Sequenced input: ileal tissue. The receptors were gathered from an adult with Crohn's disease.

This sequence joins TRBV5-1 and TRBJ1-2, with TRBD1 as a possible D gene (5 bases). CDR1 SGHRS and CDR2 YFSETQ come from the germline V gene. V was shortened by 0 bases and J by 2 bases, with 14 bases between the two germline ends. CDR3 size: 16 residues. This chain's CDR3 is CASSLAFGGANYGYTF. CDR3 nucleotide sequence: TGCGCCAGCAGCTTGGCCTTCGGAGGGGCAAACTATGGCTACACCTTC.

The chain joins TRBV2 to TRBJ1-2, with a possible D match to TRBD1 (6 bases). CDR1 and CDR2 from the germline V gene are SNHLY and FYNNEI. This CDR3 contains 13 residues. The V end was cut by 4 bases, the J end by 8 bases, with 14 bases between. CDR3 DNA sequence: TGTGCCAGCAGTGTGGAGGACAGTAGGGGCTACACCTTC. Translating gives CASSVEDSRGYTF.

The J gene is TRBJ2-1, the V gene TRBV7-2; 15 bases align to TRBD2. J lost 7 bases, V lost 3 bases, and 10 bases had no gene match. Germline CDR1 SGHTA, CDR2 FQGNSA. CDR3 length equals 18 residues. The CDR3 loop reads CASSFDGLAGGPGNEQFF. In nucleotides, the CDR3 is TGTGCCAGCAGCTTCGACGGACTAGCGGGGGGGCCCGGGAATGAGCAGTTCTTC.

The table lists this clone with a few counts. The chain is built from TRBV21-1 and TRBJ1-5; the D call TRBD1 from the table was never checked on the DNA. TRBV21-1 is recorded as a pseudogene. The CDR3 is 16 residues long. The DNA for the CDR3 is TGTGCCAGCAGCCTCACAGGGGTCGGGAGCAATCAGCCCCAGCATTTT. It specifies CASSLTGVGSNQPQHF.

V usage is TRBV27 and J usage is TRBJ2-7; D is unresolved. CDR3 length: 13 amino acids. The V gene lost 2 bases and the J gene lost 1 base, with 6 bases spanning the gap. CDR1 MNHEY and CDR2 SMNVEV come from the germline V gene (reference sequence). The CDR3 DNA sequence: TGTGCCAGCAGTTTAACGAGTTCCTACGAGCAGTACTTC. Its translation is CASSLTSSYEQYF.

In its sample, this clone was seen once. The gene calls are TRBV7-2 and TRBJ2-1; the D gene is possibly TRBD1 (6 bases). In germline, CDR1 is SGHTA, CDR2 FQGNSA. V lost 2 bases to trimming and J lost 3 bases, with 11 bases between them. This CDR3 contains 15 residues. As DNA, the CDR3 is TGTGCCAGCAGCTTAAGGGGGACGGTCTACAATGAGCAGTTCTTC. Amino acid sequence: CASSLRGTVYNEQFF.

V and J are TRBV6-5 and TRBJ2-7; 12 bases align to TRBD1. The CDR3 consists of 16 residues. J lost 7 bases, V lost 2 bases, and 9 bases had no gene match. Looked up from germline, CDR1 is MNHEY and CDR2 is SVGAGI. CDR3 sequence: CASSYISGTGGEEQYF. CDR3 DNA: TGTGCCAGCAGTTACATCTCCGGGACAGGGGGCGAGGAGCAGTACTTC.

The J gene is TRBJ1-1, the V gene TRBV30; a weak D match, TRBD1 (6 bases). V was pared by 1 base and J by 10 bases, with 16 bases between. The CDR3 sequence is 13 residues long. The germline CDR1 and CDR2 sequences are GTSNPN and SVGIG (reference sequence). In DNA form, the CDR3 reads TGTGCCTGGAGTGAAGCCCCACAGGGCCGAGCTTTCTTT. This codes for CAWSEAPQGRAFF.

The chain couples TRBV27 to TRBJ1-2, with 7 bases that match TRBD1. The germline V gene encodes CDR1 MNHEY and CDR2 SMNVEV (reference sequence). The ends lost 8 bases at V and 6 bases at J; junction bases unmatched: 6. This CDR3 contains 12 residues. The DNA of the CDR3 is TGTGCCAGCTACAGGGGTGCGGATGGCTACACCTTC. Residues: CASYRGADGYTF.

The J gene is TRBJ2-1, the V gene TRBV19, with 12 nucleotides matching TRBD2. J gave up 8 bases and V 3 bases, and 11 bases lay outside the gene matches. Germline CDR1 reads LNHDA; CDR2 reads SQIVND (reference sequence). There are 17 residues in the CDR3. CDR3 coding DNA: TGTGCCAGTAGTATTGTGCCTAGCGGGGGGGCCGTGGATGAGCAGTTCTTC. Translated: CASSIVPSGGAVDEQFF.

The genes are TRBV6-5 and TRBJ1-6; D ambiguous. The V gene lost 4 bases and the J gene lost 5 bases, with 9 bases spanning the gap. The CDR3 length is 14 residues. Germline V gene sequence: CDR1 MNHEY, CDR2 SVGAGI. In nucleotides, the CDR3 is TGTGCCAGCAGTTTAGGGAGAGATAATTCACCCCTCCACTTT. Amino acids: CASSLGRDNSPLHF.

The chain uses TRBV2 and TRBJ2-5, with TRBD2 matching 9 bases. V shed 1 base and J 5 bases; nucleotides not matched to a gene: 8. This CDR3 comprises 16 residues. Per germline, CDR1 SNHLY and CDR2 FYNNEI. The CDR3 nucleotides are TGTGCCAGCAGTGAAGGAGTAGCGGGGGTCTATGAGACCCAGTACTTC. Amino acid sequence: CASSEGVAGVYETQYF. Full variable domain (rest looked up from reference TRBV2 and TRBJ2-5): EPEVTQTPSHQVTQMGQEVILRCVPISNHLYFYWYRQILGQKVEFLVSFYNNEISEKSEIFDDQFSVERPDGSNFTLKIRSTKLEDSAMYFCASSEGVAGVYETQYFGPGTRLLVL.

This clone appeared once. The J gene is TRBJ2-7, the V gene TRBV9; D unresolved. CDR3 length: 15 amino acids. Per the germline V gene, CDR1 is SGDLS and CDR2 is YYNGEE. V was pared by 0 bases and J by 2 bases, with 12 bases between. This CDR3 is CASSVAVGRTYEQYF. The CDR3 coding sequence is TGTGCCAGCAGCGTAGCGGTGGGCAGAACCTACGAGCAGTACTTC.

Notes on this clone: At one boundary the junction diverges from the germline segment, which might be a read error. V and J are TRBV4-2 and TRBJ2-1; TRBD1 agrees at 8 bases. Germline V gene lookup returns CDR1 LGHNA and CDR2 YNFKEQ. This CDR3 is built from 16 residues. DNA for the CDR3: TGTGCCAGCAGCCAAGCTCCAGGGGGCCCATACAATGAGCAGCTCTTC. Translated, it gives CASSQAPGGPYNEQLF.

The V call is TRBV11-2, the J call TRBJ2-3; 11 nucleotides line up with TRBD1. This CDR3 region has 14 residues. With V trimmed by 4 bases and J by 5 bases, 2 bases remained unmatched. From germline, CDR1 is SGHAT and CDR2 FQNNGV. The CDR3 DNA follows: TGTGCCAGCAGCTCCGGGACAGGGGGAGATACGCAGTATTTT. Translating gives CASSSGTGGDTQYF.

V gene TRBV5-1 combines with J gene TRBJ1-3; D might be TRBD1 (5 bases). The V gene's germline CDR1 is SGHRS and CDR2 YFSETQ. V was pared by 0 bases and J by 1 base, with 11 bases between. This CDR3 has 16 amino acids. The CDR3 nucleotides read TGCGCCAGCAGCTTGGAAGGGGCCAGGTCTGGAAACACCATATATTTT. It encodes CASSLEGARSGNTIYF.

This CDR3 reads CSVAGLQETQYF. CDR3 DNA: TGCAGCGTTGCGGGACTTCAAGAGACCCAGTACTTC. The chain is built from TRBV29-1 and TRBJ2-5; D might be TRBD2 (6 bases). Deletions cut 4 bases from V and 2 bases from J, with 8 bases between. The CDR3 is made up of 12 amino acids. Germline V gene data show CDR1 as SQVTM and CDR2 as ANQGSEA.

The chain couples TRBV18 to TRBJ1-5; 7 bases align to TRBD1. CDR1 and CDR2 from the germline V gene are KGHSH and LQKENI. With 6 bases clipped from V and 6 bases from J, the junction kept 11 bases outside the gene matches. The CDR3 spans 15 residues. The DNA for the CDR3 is TGTGCCAGCTCCGAAATCTCAGGGGGAGGTCAGCCCCAGCATTTT. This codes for CASSEISGGGQPQHF.